This entry lists 10 T cell receptor beta chains sequenced from one sample in a study of blood T cells in healthy people across ages. Next came a second PCR, run for about 6 to 12 cycles, which used a sample-barcoded 5' primer along with a J-beta primer mix. MiXCR, run by TCRdb on the 5' RACE reads, gives a single entry per CDR3 protein. The sample has about 290,000 distinct CDR3 sequences, roughly 27% seen once. Sequences were obtained from blood. These receptors were taken from a woman aged 70-85 years in good health.

This clonotype was detected only a few times. The chain combines TRBV20-1 with TRBJ2-2; D possibly corresponds to TRBD1 (6 bases). Germline V gives CDR1 DFQATT, CDR2 SNEGSKA (reference sequence). The CDR3 length is 16 residues. Trimming cost V 6 bases and J 5 bases, with 22 bases left between them. The CDR3 nucleotides are TGCAGTGCCCAAAGAGGGGGTATCCCTTCAACCGGGGAGCTGTTTTTT. It yields the protein CSAQRGGIPSTGELFF.

This clonotype came up a few times. The chain recombines TRBV20-1 with TRBJ2-3; 7 bases are a match to TRBD1. V was clipped by 3 bases and J by 0 bases; unmatched bases: 3. This CDR3 has 14 residues. Germline V gene sequence: CDR1 DFQATT, CDR2 SNEGSKA (reference sequence). CDR3 loop: CSASKGASTDTQYF. CDR3 in DNA: TGCAGTGCTAGTAAGGGGGCAAGCACAGATACGCAGTATTTT.

This clonotype was found many times. This chain connects TRBV25-1 to TRBJ1-1; D uncertain. The length of the CDR3 is 13 residues. CDR1 is MGHDK, CDR2 SYGVNS, per germline. Trimming cost V 4 bases and J 1 base, with 7 bases left between them. The CDR3 nucleotides are TGTGCCAGCAGTGGAAAGGGGAACACTGAAGCTTTCTTT. Its translation is CASSGKGNTEAFF. The entire variable domain, with the rest obtained from reference TRBV25-1 and TRBJ1-1, is as follows: EADIYQTPRYLVIGTGKKITLECSQTMGHDKMYWYQQDPGMELHLIHYSYGVNSTEKGDLSSESTVSRIRTEHFPLTLESARPSHTSQYLCASSGKGNTEAFFGQGTRLTVV.

This clonotype was observed a few times. The chain uses TRBV5-1 and TRBJ1-6; tentative D call: TRBD1 (5 bases). The germline V gene has CDR1 SGHRS and CDR2 YFSETQ. The V end lost 3 bases, the J end lost 7 bases, and 14 bases lay between the germline ends. The CDR3 runs 15 residues. The CDR3 reads CASSYEGSGNSPLHF. The CDR3 coding sequence is TGCGCCAGCAGCTATGAGGGGTCGGGGAATTCACCCCTCCACTTT. Supplemented by reference TRBV5-1 and TRBJ1-6, the full variable domain reads KAGVTQTPRYLIKTRGQQVTLSCSPISGHRSVSWYQQTPGQGLQFLFEYFSETQRNKGNFPGRFSGRQFSNSRSEMNVSTLELGDSALYLCASSYEGSGNSPLHFGNGTRLTVT.

The rearrangement joins TRBV20-1 to TRBJ2-5; perhaps TRBD2 as D (6 bases). Near its end, the DNA agrees better with TRBJ2-7, so the J call may be wrong. In germline, CDR1 is DFQATT, CDR2 SNEGSKA (reference sequence). This CDR3 spans 13 amino acids. The CDR3 reads CSARVSTSYEQYF. The CDR3 nucleotides read TGCAGTGCTAGAGTCTCGACTAGCTACGAGCAGTACTTC.

This clonotype came up a few times. Sequence at one end of the junction differs from germline and may be a read error. The chain uses TRBV20-1 and TRBJ1-1; no definite D call. Germline lookup yields CDR1 DFQATT and CDR2 SNEGSKA (reference sequence). This CDR3 has 11 amino acids. The CDR3 DNA reads TGCGGTGCTAGAGAAGGGAGAGAAGCTTTCTTT. Its protein product is CGAREGREAFF.

This rearrangement joins TRBV6-2 or TRBV6-3 to TRBJ2-7, with a tentative D call TRBD1 (6 bases). Germline loops: CDR1 MNHEY, CDR2 SVGEGT. CDR3 size: 12 residues. Trimming shortened V by 7 bases and J by 9 bases, and 16 bases separated the two germline ends. The CDR3 nucleotides read TGTGCCAGCACGGACGAGGGGGACGGGCAGTACTTC. Translated: CASTDEGDGQYF.

The sample holds a few counts of this clonotype. V gene TRBV6-6 combines with J gene TRBJ2-5; no clear D gene. Judging by the DNA end, TRBJ2-7 fits better; the J call may be wrong. Germline CDR1 and CDR2: MNHNY and SVGAGI (reference sequence). This CDR3 has 11 residues. The CDR3 sequence is CASSDKYEQYF. The CDR3 coding sequence is TGTGCCAGCAGTGACAAATACGAGCAGTACTTC.

This clonotype was detected a few times. CDR3 region: CASSQGLLESPLHF. The CDR3 coding sequence is TGCGCCAGCAGCCAGGGACTTTTAGAATCACCCCTCCACTTT. The chain employs TRBV5-1 and TRBJ1-6; D might be TRBD1 (5 bases). The CDR3 is 14 amino acids. Germline V gene data show CDR1 as SGHRS and CDR2 as YFSETQ. V shed 4 bases and J shed 10 bases, with 15 bases lying between them.

V is TRBV28 and J is TRBJ2-5; D is possibly TRBD2 (5 bases). The DNA end favors TRBJ2-7, so the J call may be wrong. CDR1 and CDR2 from the germline V gene are MDHEN and SYDVKM. The CDR3 extends over 14 amino acids. In nucleotides, the CDR3 is TGTGCCAGCAGCCCTGAATCGTCGGGGTACGAGCAGTACTTC. Amino acid sequence: CASSPESSGYEQYF.